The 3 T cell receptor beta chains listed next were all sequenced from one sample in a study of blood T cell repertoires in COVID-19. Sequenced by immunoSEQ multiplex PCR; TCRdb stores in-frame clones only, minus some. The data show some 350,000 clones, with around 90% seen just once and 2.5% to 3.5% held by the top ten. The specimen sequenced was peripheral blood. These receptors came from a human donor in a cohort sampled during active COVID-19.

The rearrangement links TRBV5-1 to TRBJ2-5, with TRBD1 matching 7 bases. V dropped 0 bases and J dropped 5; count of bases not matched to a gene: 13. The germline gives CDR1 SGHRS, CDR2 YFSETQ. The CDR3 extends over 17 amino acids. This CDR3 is CASSLEPSGTARETQYF. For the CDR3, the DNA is TGCGCCAGCAGCTTGGAGCCTTCTGGGACAGCTAGGGAGACCCAGTACTTC.

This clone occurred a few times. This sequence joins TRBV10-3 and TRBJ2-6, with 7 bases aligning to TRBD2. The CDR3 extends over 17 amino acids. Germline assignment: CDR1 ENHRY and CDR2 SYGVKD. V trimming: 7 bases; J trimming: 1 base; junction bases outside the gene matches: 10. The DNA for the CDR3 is TGTGCCATCACTGGGGGGGACGGCGGTTCTGGGGCCAACGTCCTGACTTTC. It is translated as CAITGGDGGSGANVLTF.

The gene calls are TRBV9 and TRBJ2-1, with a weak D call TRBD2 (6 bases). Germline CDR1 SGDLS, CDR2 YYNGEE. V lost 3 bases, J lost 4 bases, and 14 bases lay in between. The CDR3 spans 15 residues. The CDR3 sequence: CASSEAGTEYNEQFF. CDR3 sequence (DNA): TGTGCCAGCAGCGAGGCGGGAACAGAGTACAATGAGCAGTTCTTC.